This TCR beta chain was retrieved from a study of PD-1 blockade in classical Hodgkin lymphoma. As to time point: cycle 4 day 1 (C4D1), after around six weeks of nivolumab. Relapse after autologous stem cell transplantation occurred in every patient, and brentuximab vedotin exposure varied. Sequencing was performed with immunoSEQ multiplex PCR; in TCRdb, only in-frame clones are kept and a portion is missing. The sample lists about 90,000 clones, 75% to 95% occurring once. Sequencing was performed on peripheral blood mononuclear cells (PBMCs), taken before the fourth cycle of nivolumab. The clonotype originates from a human donor with classical Hodgkin lymphoma.

Here the CDR3 reads CASSLFTHEQFF. CDR3 DNA sequence: TGTGCCAGCAGCTTGTTCACCCATGAGCAGTTCTTC. The V gene is TRBV7-2, the J gene TRBJ2-1; unclear D gene. Germline V lookup: CDR1 SGHTA, CDR2 FQGNSA. CDR3 length: 12 residues. Trimming took 3 bases from V and 8 from J, leaving 8 bases between them.